This TCR beta chain was obtained from a study of identical twins. Findings of the study overall: Partial confounding of zero-insertion analyses by invariant MAIT and iNKT cells was possible. The same donors were not followed; conclusions instead depended on cross-sectional statistical analysis. Memory repertoires showed no such pattern, whereas abundant cord blood beta clonotypes carried fewer insertions.

A universal primer site came from template switching; cDNA carried unique molecular identifiers. One entry per CDR3 protein, called by TCRdb with MiXCR from the 5' RACE reads. This table has 600,000 to 700,000 distinct CDR3 sequences, 21% appearing once. CDR1 is SEHNR, CDR2 FQNEAQ, per germline (reference sequence). The trim removed 1 base at V and 12 bases at J, leaving 9 bases unmatched. This CDR3 has 15 amino acids. This clonotype was observed once. Its antigen is unknown. These data were likewise used in another study, on T cells expressing NK-cell markers.

The rearrangement uses TRBV7-9 and TRBJ2-1; 10 positions agree with TRBD2. The sequenced material came from PBMCs. The receptor's source is a woman aged 18 to 35 in good health. The CDR3 reads CASSLVLAGYTGQFF. The DNA for the CDR3 is TGTGCCAGCAGCTTAGTACTAGCGGGATATACGGGGCAGTTCTTC.